This TCR beta chain stems from a study of T cells in localized non-small cell lung cancer. As for this clone: Its antigen remains unidentified.

Method: immunoSEQ multiplex PCR; TCRdb's copy keeps in-frame clones and lacks some. The profile shows roughly 35,000 clones, roughly nine tenths of them singletons. The CDR3 loop spans 15 amino acids. Per germline, CDR1 KGHSH and CDR2 LQKENI. Unmatched junction bases numbered 6, after V lost 2 bases and J lost 7 bases. General observations from the study: There was an association of higher blood T cell density with longer overall survival. Clonality of T cells reached its maximum in uninvolved adjacent lung, surpassing tumor. Adjacent lung exhibited a median of about 50 among the 100 most abundant tumor clones. Only one tumor region went through sequencing, so heterogeneity may still be there.

The rearrangement uses TRBV18 and TRBJ2-7; the match to TRBD1 covers 12 bases. The starting material was peripheral blood, obtained before any cancer treatment. The sequence was collected from a female donor aged 60 or older with stage I lung adenocarcinoma. The CDR3 DNA reads TGTGCCAGCTCACCAGCGGGACAGGGGGCGAGAGAGCAGTACGTC. Encoded protein: CASSPAGQGAREQYV.